This T cell receptor beta chain was found in a study of blood T cell repertoires in COVID-19. TCRdb's table, derived via immunoSEQ multiplex PCR, lists solely in-frame clones and lacks some. The table has about 140,000 clones, approximately 80% seen once. The length of the CDR3 is 11 residues. Trimming took 0 bases from V and 10 from J, leaving 7 bases between them. Germline V gene sequence: CDR1 SGHRS, CDR2 YFSETQ. What was sequenced was PBMCs or T cells enriched from blood (not recorded which). This chain joins TRBV5-1 and TRBJ2-5, with D unclear. This receptor was taken from a woman younger than 30 who had been exposed to COVID-19. The CDR3 DNA reads TGCGCCAGCAGCTTGGACAGTCTCCAGTACTTC. It translates to CASSLDSLQYF.